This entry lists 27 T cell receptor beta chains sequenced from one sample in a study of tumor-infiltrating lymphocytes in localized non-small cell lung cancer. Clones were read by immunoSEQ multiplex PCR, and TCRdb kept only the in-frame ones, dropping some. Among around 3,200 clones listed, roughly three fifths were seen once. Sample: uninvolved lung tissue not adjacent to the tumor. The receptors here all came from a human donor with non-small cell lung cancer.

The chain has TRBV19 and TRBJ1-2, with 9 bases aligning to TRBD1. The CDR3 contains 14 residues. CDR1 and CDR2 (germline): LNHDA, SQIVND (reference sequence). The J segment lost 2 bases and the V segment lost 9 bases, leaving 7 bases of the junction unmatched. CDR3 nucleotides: TGTGCCAGCCTCCCCGGACAGGGGAACTATGGCTACACCTTC. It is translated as CASLPGQGNYGYTF.

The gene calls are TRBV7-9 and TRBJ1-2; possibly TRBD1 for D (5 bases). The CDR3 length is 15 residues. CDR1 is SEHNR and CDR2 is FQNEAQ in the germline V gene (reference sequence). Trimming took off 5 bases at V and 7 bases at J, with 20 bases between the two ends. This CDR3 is CASSPGTGAWLGYTF. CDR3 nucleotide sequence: TGTGCCAGCAGCCCAGGGACCGGAGCATGGCTTGGCTACACCTTC. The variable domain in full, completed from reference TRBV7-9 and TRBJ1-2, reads DTGVSQNPRHKITKRGQNVTFRCDPISEHNRLYWYRQTLGQGPEFLTYFQNEAQLEKSRLLSDRFSAERPKGSFSTLEIQRTEQGDSAMYLCASSPGTGAWLGYTFGSGTRLTVV.

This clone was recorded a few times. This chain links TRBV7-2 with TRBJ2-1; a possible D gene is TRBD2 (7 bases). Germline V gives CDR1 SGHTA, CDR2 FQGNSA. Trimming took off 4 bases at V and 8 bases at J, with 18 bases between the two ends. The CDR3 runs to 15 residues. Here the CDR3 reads CASSSRRGLSYEQFF. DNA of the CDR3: TGTGCCAGCAGCTCCAGGCGGGGGCTCTCCTATGAGCAGTTCTTC.

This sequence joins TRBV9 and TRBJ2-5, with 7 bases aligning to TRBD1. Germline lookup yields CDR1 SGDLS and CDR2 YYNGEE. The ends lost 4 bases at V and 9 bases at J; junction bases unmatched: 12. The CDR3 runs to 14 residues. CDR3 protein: CASSPWTGTGAQYF. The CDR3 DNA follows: TGTGCCAGCAGCCCCTGGACGGGTACAGGGGCCCAGTACTTC.

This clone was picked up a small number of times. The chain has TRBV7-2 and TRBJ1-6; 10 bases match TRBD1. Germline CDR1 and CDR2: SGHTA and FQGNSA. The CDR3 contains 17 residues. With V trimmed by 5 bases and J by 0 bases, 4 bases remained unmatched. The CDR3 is CASSLGQGDSYNSPLHF. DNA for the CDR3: TGTGCCAGCAGCCTCGGACAGGGGGACTCCTATAATTCACCCCTCCACTTT. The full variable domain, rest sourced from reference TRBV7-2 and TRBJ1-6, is GAGVSQSPSNKVTEKGKDVELRCDPISGHTALYWYRQSLGQGLEFLIYFQGNSAPDKSGLPSDRFSAERTGGSVSTLTIQRTQQEDSAVYLCASSLGQGDSYNSPLHFGNGTRLTVT.

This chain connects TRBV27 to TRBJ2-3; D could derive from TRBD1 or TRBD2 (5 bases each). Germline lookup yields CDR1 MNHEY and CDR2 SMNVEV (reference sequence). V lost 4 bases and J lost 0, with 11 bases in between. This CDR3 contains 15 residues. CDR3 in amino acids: CASSYRGPSTDTQYF. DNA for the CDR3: TGTGCCAGCAGTTATAGGGGACCTAGCACAGATACGCAGTATTTT.

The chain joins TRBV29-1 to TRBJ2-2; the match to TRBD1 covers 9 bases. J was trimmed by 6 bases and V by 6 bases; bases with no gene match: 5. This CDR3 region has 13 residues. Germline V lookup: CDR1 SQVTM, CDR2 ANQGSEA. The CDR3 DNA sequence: TGCAGCGTCGGTAGGACAGGGGCCGGGGAGCTGTTTTTT. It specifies CSVGRTGAGELFF.

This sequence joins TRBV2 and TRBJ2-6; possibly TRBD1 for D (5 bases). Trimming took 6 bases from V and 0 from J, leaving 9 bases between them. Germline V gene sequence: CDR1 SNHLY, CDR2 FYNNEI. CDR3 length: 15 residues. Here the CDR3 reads CASRGLNSGANVLTF. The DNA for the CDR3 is TGTGCCAGCAGGGGGCTGAACTCTGGGGCCAACGTCCTGACTTTC.

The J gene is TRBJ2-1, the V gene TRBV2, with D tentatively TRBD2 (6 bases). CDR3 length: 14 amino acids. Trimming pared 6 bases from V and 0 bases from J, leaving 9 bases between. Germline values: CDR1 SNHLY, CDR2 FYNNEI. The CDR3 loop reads CASSLATSYNEQFF. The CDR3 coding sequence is TGTGCCAGCAGCCTAGCGACCTCCTACAATGAGCAGTTCTTC.

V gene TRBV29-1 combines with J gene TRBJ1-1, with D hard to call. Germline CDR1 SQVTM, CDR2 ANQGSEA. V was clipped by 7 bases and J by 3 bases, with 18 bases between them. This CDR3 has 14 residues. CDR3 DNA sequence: TGCAGCGCTCCAGCGGGTTCCGTGCACACTGAAGCTTTCTTT. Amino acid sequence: CSAPAGSVHTEAFF.

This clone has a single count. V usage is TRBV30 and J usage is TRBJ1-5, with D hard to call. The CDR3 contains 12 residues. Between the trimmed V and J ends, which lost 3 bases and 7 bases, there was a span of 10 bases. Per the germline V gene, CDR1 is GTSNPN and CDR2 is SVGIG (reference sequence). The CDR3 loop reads CAWSPSEQPQHF. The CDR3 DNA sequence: TGTGCCTGGAGCCCATCGGAGCAGCCCCAGCATTTT.

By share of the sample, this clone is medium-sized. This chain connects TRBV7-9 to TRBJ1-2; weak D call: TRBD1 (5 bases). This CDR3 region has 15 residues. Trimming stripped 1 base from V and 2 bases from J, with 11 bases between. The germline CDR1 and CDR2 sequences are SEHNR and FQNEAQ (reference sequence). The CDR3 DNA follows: TGTGCCAGCAGCTTAGGAGTGGCAGGGAACTATGGCTACACCTTC. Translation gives CASSLGVAGNYGYTF.

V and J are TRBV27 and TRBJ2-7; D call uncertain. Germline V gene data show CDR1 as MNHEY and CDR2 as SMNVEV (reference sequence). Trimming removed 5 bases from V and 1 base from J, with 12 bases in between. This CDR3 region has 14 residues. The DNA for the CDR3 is TGTGCCAGCAGTCCGCAATCAATATCCTACGAGCAGTACTTC. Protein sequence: CASSPQSISYEQYF.

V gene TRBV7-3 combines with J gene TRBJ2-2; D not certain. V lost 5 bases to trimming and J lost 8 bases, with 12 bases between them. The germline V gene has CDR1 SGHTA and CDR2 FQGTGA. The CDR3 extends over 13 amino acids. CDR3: CASSPSLRGELFF. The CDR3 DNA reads TGTGCCAGCAGCCCATCGCTACGGGGGGAGCTGTTTTTT.

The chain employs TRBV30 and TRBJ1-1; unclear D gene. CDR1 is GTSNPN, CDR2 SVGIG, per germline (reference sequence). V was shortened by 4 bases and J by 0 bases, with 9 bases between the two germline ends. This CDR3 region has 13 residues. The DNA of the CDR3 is TGTGCCTGGATGGGCACAATGAACACTGAAGCTTTCTTT. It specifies CAWMGTMNTEAFF. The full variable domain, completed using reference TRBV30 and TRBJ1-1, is SQTIHQWPATLVQPVGSPLSLECTVEGTSNPNLYWYRQAAGRGLQLLFYSVGIGQISSEVPQNLSASRPQDRQFILSSKKLLLSDSGFYLCAWMGTMNTEAFFGQGTRLTVV.

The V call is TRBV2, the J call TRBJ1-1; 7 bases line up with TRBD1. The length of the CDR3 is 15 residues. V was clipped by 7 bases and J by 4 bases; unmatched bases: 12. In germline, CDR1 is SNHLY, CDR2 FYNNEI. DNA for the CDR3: TGTGCCAGCAACGACAGGGTAATTTCGATCACTGAAGCTTTCTTT. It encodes CASNDRVISITEAFF.

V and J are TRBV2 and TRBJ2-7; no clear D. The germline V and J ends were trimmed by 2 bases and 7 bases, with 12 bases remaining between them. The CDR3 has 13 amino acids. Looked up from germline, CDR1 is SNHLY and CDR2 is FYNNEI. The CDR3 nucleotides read TGTGCCAGCAGTGAATGGGTCGGAAATGAGCAGTACTTC. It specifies CASSEWVGNEQYF.

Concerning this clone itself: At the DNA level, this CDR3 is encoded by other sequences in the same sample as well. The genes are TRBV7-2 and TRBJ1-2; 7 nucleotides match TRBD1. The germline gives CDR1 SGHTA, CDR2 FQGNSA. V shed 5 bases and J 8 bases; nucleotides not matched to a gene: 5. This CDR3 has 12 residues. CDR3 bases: TGTGCCAGCAGCCCAACAGGGGACGGCTACACCTTC. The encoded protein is CASSPTGDGYTF.

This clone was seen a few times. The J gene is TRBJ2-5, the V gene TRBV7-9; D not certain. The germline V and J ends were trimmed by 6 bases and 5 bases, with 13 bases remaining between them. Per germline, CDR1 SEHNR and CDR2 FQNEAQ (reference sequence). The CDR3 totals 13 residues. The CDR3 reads CASRGPGGETQYF. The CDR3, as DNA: TGTGCCAGCAGAGGTCCGGGTGGGGAGACCCAGTACTTC.

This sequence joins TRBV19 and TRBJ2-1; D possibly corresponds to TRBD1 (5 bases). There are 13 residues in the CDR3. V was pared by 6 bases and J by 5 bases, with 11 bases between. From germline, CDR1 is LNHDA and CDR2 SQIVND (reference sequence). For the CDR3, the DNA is TGTGCCAGTAGACATACAGGTCACAATGAGCAGTTCTTC. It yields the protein CASRHTGHNEQFF. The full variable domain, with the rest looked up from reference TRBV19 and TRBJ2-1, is DGGITQSPKYLFRKEGQNVTLSCEQNLNHDAMYWYRQDPGQGLRLIYYSQIVNDFQKGDIAEGYSVSREKKESFPLTVTSAQKNPTAFYLCASRHTGHNEQFFGPGTRLTVL.

The CDR3 loop is CASSSGYREQYF. CDR3 in DNA: TGTGCCAGCAGCTCGGGGTATCGCGAGCAGTACTTC. The chain couples TRBV11-2 to TRBJ2-7; possibly TRBD2 for D (5 bases). The CDR3 consists of 12 residues. Germline CDR1 reads SGHAT; CDR2 reads FQNNGV. V was trimmed by 4 bases and J by 6 bases, leaving 10 bases between them.

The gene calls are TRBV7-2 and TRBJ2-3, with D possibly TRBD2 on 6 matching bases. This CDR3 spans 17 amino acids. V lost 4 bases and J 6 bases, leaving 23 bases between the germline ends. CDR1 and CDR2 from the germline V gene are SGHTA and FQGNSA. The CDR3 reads CASSSASEGGRWDTQYF. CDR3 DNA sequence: TGTGCCAGCAGCTCGGCCTCGGAGGGAGGTCGGTGGGATACGCAGTATTTT.

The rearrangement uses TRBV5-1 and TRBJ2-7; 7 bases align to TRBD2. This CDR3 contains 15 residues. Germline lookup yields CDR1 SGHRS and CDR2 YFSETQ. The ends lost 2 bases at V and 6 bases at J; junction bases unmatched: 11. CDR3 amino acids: CASSLIWQGGSEQYF. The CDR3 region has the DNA TGCGCCAGCAGCTTAATTTGGCAGGGAGGGAGCGAGCAGTACTTC.

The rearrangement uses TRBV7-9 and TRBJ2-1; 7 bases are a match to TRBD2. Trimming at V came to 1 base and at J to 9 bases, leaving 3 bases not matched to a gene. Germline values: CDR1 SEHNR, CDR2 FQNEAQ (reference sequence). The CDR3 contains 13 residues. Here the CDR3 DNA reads TGTGCCAGCAGCTTAGGCGGGAGCACTGAGCAGTTCTTC. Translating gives CASSLGGSTEQFF.

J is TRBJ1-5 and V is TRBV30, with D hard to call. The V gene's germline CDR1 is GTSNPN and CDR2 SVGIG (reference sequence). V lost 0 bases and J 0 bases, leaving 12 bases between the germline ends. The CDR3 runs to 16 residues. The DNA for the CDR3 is TGTGCCTGGAGTGTAGTTGGCAGAATTAGCAATCAGCCCCAGCATTTT. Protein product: CAWSVVGRISNQPQHF.

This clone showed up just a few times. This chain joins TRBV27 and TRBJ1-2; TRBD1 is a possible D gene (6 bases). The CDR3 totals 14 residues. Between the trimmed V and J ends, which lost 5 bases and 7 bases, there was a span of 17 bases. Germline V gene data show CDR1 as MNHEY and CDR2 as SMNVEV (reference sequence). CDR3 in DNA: TGTGCCAGCAGTCCCCCCAACAGGGTTGGTGGCTACACCTTC. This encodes CASSPPNRVGGYTF.

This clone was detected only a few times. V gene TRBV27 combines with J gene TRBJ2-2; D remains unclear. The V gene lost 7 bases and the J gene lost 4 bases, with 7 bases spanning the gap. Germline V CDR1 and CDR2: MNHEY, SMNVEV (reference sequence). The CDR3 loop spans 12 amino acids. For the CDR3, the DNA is TGTGCCAGCAAATACCTCACCGGGGAGCTGTTTTTT. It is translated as CASKYLTGELFF.